The sequence of this TCR beta chain was determined in a study of blood T cell repertoires in COVID-19. Sequenced by immunoSEQ multiplex PCR; TCRdb stores in-frame clones only, minus some. Of about 350,000 clones listed, about 90% are singletons. The origin of this receptor is a woman aged 30 to 39 who had recovered from COVID-19. Sequenced material: PBMCs or T cells enriched from blood (not recorded which).

CDR3 DNA sequence: TGTGCCAGCAGCCAAAGTAGCGGGGGCCCTTCAGCACCAGATACGCAGTATTTT. It yields the protein CASSQSSGGPSAPDTQYF. V usage is TRBV3-1 (or the pseudogene TRBV3-2) and J usage is TRBJ2-3, with 9 bases fitting TRBD2. The CDR3 loop spans 18 amino acids. The trim removed 2 bases at V and 4 bases at J, leaving 13 bases unmatched. The germline V gene has CDR1 LGHDT and CDR2 YNNKEL (reference sequence).